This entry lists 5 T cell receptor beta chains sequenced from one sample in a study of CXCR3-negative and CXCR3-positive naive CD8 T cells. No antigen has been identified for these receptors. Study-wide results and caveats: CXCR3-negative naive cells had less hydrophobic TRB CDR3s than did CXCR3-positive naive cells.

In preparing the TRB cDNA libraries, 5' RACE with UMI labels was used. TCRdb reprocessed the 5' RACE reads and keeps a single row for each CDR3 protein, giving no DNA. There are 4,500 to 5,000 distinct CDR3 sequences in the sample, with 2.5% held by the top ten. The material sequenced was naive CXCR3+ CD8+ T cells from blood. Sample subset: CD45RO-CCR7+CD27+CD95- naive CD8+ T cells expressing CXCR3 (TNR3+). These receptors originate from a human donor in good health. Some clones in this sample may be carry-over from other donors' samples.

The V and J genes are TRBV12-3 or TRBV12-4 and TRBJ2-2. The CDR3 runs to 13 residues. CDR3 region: CASQGANTGELFF.

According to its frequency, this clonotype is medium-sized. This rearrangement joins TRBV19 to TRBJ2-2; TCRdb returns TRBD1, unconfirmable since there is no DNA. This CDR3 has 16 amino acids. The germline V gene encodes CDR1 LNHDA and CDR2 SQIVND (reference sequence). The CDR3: CASSIGVPGDTGELFF.

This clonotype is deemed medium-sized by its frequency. The CDR3: CASSDVARTDIQYF. This chain uses TRBV2 with TRBJ2-4; lacking DNA, the TRBD2 call made by TCRdb goes unchecked. CDR1 and CDR2 (germline): SNHLY, FYNNEI. The length of the CDR3 is 14 residues.

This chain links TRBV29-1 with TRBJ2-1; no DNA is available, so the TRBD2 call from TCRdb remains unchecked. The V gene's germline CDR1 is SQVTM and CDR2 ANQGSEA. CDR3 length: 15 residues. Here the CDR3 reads CSVEAGLAGNNEQFF.

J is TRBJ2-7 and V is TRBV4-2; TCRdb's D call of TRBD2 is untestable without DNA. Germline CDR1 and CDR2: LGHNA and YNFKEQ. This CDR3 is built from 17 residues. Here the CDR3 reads CASSQELRLAGDYEQSF.